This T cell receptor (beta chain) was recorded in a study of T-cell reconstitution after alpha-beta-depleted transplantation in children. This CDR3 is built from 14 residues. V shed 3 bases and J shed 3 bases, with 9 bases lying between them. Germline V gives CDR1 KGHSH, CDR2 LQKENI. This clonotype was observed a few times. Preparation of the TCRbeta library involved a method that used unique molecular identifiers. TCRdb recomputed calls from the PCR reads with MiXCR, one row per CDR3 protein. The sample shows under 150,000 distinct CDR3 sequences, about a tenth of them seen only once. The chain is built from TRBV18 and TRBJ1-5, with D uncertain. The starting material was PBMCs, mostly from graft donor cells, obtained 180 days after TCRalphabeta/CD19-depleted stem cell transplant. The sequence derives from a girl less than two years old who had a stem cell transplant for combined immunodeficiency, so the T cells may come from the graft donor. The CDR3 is CASSPTQANQPQHF. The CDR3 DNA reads TGTGCCAGCTCACCGACGCAGGCCAATCAGCCCCAGCATTTT.